Presented here are 13 T cell receptor beta chains from one specimen sequenced in a study of blood T cell repertoires in COVID-19. TCRdb's copy holds only in-frame clones and misses some; the assay was immunoSEQ multiplex PCR. The table shows 300,000 to 400,000 clones, with 85% to 90% occurring only once. The sample taken for sequencing was PBMCs or T cells enriched from blood (not recorded which). The source of these receptors is a woman aged 18-29 years who had recovered from COVID-19.

The chain combines TRBV6-5 with TRBJ2-1, with unresolved D. The germline gives CDR1 MNHEY, CDR2 SVGAGI. The CDR3 spans 12 residues. The V and J ends lost 5 bases and 8 bases respectively, with 10 bases between them. CDR3 sequence: CASSSFVDEQFF. The CDR3 DNA reads as TGTGCCAGCAGTAGCTTTGTCGATGAGCAGTTCTTC.

V is TRBV3-1 (or the pseudogene TRBV3-2) and J is TRBJ1-2; D is unresolved. V lost 2 bases and J lost 8, with 12 bases in between. Germline-derived CDR1 and CDR2 are LGHDT and YNNKEL (reference sequence). CDR3 length: 13 residues. CDR3 residues: CASSQSTVAGYTF. CDR3 nucleotides: TGTGCCAGCAGCCAATCCACAGTAGCGGGCTACACCTTC.

In DNA, the CDR3 is TGTGCCAGCAGTAACAGGGCCCCGAACACTGAAGCTTTCTTT. This gives the protein CASSNRAPNTEAFF. The chain combines TRBV6-5 with TRBJ1-1; a weak D match, TRBD1 (6 bases). With 5 bases removed from V and 1 base from J, the gap between germline ends came to 11 bases. This CDR3 spans 14 amino acids. Germline V gene data show CDR1 as MNHEY and CDR2 as SVGAGI.

This clone was found once. The chain recombines TRBV30 with TRBJ1-2; 9 bases line up with TRBD1. Germline V CDR1 and CDR2: GTSNPN, SVGIG (reference sequence). The ends lost 0 bases at V and 4 bases at J; junction bases unmatched: 6. The CDR3 contains 15 residues. The CDR3 DNA is TGTGCCTGGAGTGTAATGGACAGGGGTTCCTATGGCTACACCTTC. It yields the protein CAWSVMDRGSYGYTF. The complete variable domain, with remaining parts taken from reference TRBV30 and TRBJ1-2, reads SQTIHQWPATLVQPVGSPLSLECTVEGTSNPNLYWYRQAAGRGLQLLFYSVGIGQISSEVPQNLSASRPQDRQFILSSKKLLLSDSGFYLCAWSVMDRGSYGYTFGSGTRLTVV.

The rearrangement uses TRBV24-1 and TRBJ2-1; D is possibly TRBD2 (5 bases). Looked up from germline, CDR1 is KGHDR and CDR2 is SFDVKD. Between the trimmed V and J ends, which lost 0 bases and 8 bases, there was a span of 7 bases. CDR3 length equals 13 residues. The CDR3 here is CATSDLQRHEQFF. CDR3 nucleotides: TGTGCCACCAGTGATTTGCAGCGGCATGAGCAGTTCTTC.

The chain uses TRBV4-3 and TRBJ2-2, with D possibly being TRBD2 (5 bases). The CDR3 is made up of 18 amino acids. V lost 0 bases and J 4 bases, leaving 18 bases between the germline ends. Germline values: CDR1 LGHNA, CDR2 YSLEER. The CDR3 bases are TGCGCCAGCAGCCAAGATAGAATGGGGAGCCGAGTCACCGGGGAGCTGTTTTTT. This sequence encodes CASSQDRMGSRVTGELFF.

V is TRBV3-1 (or the pseudogene TRBV3-2) and J is TRBJ1-1, with TRBD1 matching over 9 bases. The CDR3 spans 15 residues. The germline V gene encodes CDR1 LGHDT and CDR2 YNNKEL (reference sequence). The V gene end was trimmed by 2 bases and the J gene end by 0 bases; junction bases not matched to a gene: 1. CDR3 DNA: TGTGCCAGCAGCCAAACAGGGGGCATGAACACTGAAGCTTTCTTT. Protein product: CASSQTGGMNTEAFF.

The chain couples TRBV19 to TRBJ2-3, with TRBD1 identical over 8 bases. Germline V CDR1 and CDR2: LNHDA, SQIVND (reference sequence). This CDR3 has 14 amino acids. Trimming cost V 6 bases and J 3 bases; bases outside gene matches: 5. The CDR3 coding sequence is TGTGCCAGTAGGGACAGGGAGAGGACAGATACGCAGTATTTT. Its protein product is CASRDRERTDTQYF.

This chain connects TRBV3-1 (or the pseudogene TRBV3-2) to TRBJ1-2; D is unclear. Trimming took off 4 bases at V and 1 base at J, with 10 bases between the two ends. CDR1 and CDR2 (germline): LGHDT, YNNKEL (reference sequence). The CDR3 has 14 residues. In DNA form, the CDR3 reads TGTGCCAGCAGCCCCGGCGGCAGTAACTATGGCTACACCTTC. This sequence encodes CASSPGGSNYGYTF.

The genes are TRBV30 and TRBJ1-5; the D is unclear. The CDR3 is made up of 13 amino acids. Deletions cut 7 bases from V and 5 bases from J, with 15 bases between. Per germline, CDR1 GTSNPN and CDR2 SVGIG (reference sequence). The CDR3, as DNA: TGTGCCTTAAGGACGGACTACGATCAGCCCCAGCATTTT. It codes for CALRTDYDQPQHF.

The chain recombines TRBV7-9 with TRBJ1-1, with 7 bases that match TRBD1. Trimming removed 5 bases from V and 7 bases from J; junction bases left unmatched: 7. This CDR3 spans 13 amino acids. CDR1 is SEHNR and CDR2 is FQNEAQ in the germline V gene (reference sequence). The CDR3 DNA is TGTGCCAGCAGCCATAAGGGACAGCTTGAAGCTTTCTTT. It translates to CASSHKGQLEAFF.

The chain recombines TRBV9 with TRBJ2-1; TRBD2 agrees at 10 bases. The ends lost 0 bases at V and 1 base at J; junction bases unmatched: 4. Looked up from germline, CDR1 is SGDLS and CDR2 is YYNGEE. The CDR3 is made up of 17 amino acids. This CDR3 is CASSVVSGGASYNEQFF. CDR3 bases: TGTGCCAGCAGCGTAGTGAGCGGGGGGGCGTCCTACAATGAGCAGTTCTTC.

V is TRBV28 and J is TRBJ1-5; 8 positions match TRBD1. The CDR3 is made up of 18 amino acids. The germline gives CDR1 MDHEN, CDR2 SYDVKM. V was pared by 3 bases and J by 2 bases, with 12 bases of the junction left unmatched. The DNA of the CDR3 is TGTGCCAGCAGTTTGCAGAGCGACAGGGGAGGACGCAATCAGCCCCAGCATTTT. The encoded protein is CASSLQSDRGGRNQPQHF.